This is a list of T cell receptor beta chains from one sample in a study of cytomegalovirus exposure and HLA in healthy donors. Generated by immunoSEQ multiplex PCR, the TCRdb table keeps only in-frame clones and is missing some. The table includes 75,000 to 95,000 clones, 50% to 75% detected once. Sequencing used PBMCs. The receptors come from a man aged 25 to 45 in good health and CMV-seronegative. CDR3s include the opening cysteine and the closing phenylalanine or tryptophan. A D gene is named only where the DNA matches it firmly. A clone size is listed for some rows: how often the clone was seen (once, few, many), or a class if it is expanded.

clone_size | j_call | d_call | v_call | cdr3_aa | cdr3_nt
- | TRBJ1-6 | - | TRBV11-1 | CASSSTAVGSPLHF | TGTGCCAGCAGCTCGACAGCCGTGGGTTCACCCCTCCACTTT
- | TRBJ2-1 | - | TRBV11-3 | CASSLVRTAEQFF | TGTGCCAGCAGCTTAGTCCGCACAGCTGAGCAGTTCTTC
- | TRBJ2-7 | - | TRBV4-1 | CASSHQKQGYEQYF | TGCGCCAGCAGCCACCAAAAACAGGGTTACGAGCAGTACTTC
- | TRBJ1-5 | TRBD1 | TRBV5-6 | CASSAGQGGGGPQHF | TGTGCCAGCAGCGCGGGACAGGGCGGGGGTGGGCCCCAGCATTTT
- | TRBJ2-2 | - | TRBV10-1 | CASVINTNTGELFF | TGCGCCAGCGTAATCAACACGAACACCGGGGAGCTGTTTTTT
- | TRBJ1-5 | - | TRBV6-1 | CASSESWGSVLPQHF | TGTGCCAGCAGTGAATCTTGGGGCTCCGTGTTGCCCCAGCATTTT
few | TRBJ2-1 | - | TRBV9 | CASSVLGSHEQFF | TGTGCCAGCAGCGTACTCGGGAGCCATGAGCAGTTCTTC
- | TRBJ2-2 | - | TRBV7-9 | CARLADTGELFF | TGTGCCAGACTAGCAGACACCGGGGAGCTGTTTTTT
- | TRBJ2-5 | TRBD1 | TRBV4-1 | CASSQDGGTGRETQYF | TGCGCCAGCAGCCAAGATGGGGGGACAGGGCGGGAGACCCAGTACTTC
- | TRBJ2-7 | TRBD2 | TRBV5-1 | CASSPGTSGGVLTYEQYF | TGCGCCAGCAGCCCGGGGACTAGCGGGGGGGTCCTAACCTACGAGCAGTACTTC
- | TRBJ2-1 | TRBD2 | TRBV11-3 | CASSSGGLAASYNEQFF | TGTGCCAGCAGCTCGGGGGGACTAGCGGCCTCCTACAATGAGCAGTTCTTC
once | TRBJ1-5 | TRBD1 | TRBV19 | CASNTQGVRPQHF | TGTGCCAGTAATACACAGGGGGTCCGGCCCCAGCATTTT
- | TRBJ2-2 | TRBD2 | TRBV9 | CASSAGTSGGSGELFF | TGTGCCAGCAGCGCAGGAACGAGCGGGGGAAGCGGGGAGCTGTTTTTT
- | TRBJ1-1 | TRBD1 | TRBV5-1 | CASSPNRGNTEAFF | TGCGCCAGCAGCCCAAACAGGGGAAACACTGAAGCTTTCTTT
- | TRBJ1-4 | TRBD1 | TRBV28 | CASSFGDRVLKLFF | TGTGCCAGCAGTTTTGGGGACAGGGTGTTAAAACTGTTTTTT
- | TRBJ2-7 | - | TRBV6-5 | CASSRGTPSSYEQYF | TGTGCCAGCAGCCGCGGGACTCCCAGCTCCTACGAGCAGTACTTC
- | TRBJ1-4 | TRBD1 | TRBV6-4 | CASSEGTGLSSEKLFF | TGTGCCAGCAGTGAGGGGACAGGGTTGTCCAGCGAAAAACTGTTTTTT
- | TRBJ2-7 | - | TRBV7-3 | CASSLLPVACEQYF | TGTGCCAGCAGCTTACTCCCCGTGGCCTGCGAGCAGTACTTC
- | TRBJ1-3 | - | TRBV13 | CASSSPRQASSGNTIYF | TGTGCCAGCAGTTCGCCCCGACAGGCCAGCTCTGGAAACACCATATATTTT
- | TRBJ2-2 | TRBD1 | TRBV6-1 | CASRGQGSNTGELFF | TGTGCCAGCAGAGGACAGGGGTCGAACACCGGGGAGCTGTTTTTT
- | TRBJ1-6 | - | TRBV7-6 | CASSLAGERSPLHF | TGTGCCAGCAGCTTAGCCGGGGAACGTTCACCCCTCCACTTT
- | TRBJ1-1 | - | TRBV13 | CASSPKWGRVMCTEAFF | TGTGCCAGCAGCCCAAAATGGGGGCGTGTTATGTGCACTGAAGCTTTCTTT
few | TRBJ1-1 | - | TRBV15 | CATSSPDRRNTEAFF | TGTGCCACCAGCAGTCCCGACAGGAGGAACACTGAAGCTTTCTTT
- | TRBJ1-4 | - | TRBV5-8 | CASSFPLGPTNEKLFF | TGTGCCAGCAGCTTCCCCCTAGGTCCAACTAATGAAAAACTGTTTTTT
- | TRBJ1-2 | - | TRBV7-3 | CASSRGGGQSGYTF | TGTGCCAGCAGCAGAGGGGGGGGGCAAAGTGGCTACACCTTC
- | TRBJ1-2 | TRBD1 | TRBV7-3 | CASSPIRTGDGYTF | TGTGCCAGCAGCCCTATCCGGACAGGGGATGGCTACACCTTC
- | TRBJ1-4 | - | TRBV21-1 | CASSKVRGRGPATNEKLFF | TGTGCCAGCAGCAAGGTCCGAGGGCGCGGGCCTGCAACTAATGAAAAACTGTTTTTT
few | TRBJ2-4 | TRBD1 | TRBV11-2 | CASSQGALNIQYF | TGTGCCAGCAGCCAGGGGGCCCTAAACATTCAGTACTTC
- | TRBJ2-1 | TRBD2 | TRBV9 | CASGLAGLNEQFF | TGTGCGAGCGGGCTAGCGGGGCTCAATGAGCAGTTCTTC